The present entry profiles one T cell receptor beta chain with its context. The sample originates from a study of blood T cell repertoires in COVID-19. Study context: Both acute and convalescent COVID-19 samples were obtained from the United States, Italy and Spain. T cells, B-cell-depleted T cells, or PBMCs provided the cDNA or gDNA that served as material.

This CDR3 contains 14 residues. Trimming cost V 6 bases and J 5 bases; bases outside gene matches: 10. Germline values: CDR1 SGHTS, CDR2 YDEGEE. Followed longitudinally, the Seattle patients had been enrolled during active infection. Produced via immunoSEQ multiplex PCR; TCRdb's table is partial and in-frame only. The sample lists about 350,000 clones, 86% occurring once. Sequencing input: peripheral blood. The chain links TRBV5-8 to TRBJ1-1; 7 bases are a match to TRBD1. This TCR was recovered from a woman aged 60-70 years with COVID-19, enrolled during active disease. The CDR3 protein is CASTKEGAWTEAFF. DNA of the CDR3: TGTGCCAGCACCAAAGAGGGGGCCTGGACTGAAGCTTTCTTT.